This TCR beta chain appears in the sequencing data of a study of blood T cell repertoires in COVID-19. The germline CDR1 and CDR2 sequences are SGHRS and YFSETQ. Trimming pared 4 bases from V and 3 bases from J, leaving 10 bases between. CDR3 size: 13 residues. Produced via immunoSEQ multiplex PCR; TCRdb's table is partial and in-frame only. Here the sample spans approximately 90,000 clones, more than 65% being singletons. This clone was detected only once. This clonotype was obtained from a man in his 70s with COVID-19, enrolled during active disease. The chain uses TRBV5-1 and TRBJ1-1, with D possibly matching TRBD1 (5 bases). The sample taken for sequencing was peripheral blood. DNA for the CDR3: TGCGCCAGCAGCCAGGGACTTCACACTGAAGCTTTCTTT. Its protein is CASSQGLHTEAFF. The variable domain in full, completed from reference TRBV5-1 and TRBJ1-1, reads KAGVTQTPRYLIKTRGQQVTLSCSPISGHRSVSWYQQTPGQGLQFLFEYFSETQRNKGNFPGRFSGRQFSNSRSEMNVSTLELGDSALYLCASSQGLHTEAFFGQGTRLTVV.